A single sample gave rise to the 15 T cell receptor beta chains below, sequenced in a study of post-analysis software for immune sequencing data. Study-wide points: Patients carried a handful of TRBV segments more frequently than controls did, and TRBV5-6, TRBV5-1 and TRBV20-1 were among them.

The antigens of these receptors remain unknown. The authors incorporated unique molecular identifiers into the TCR beta cDNA libraries. TCRdb reprocessed the PCR reads via MiXCR and lists one record per CDR3 protein. The table shows 380,000 or so distinct CDR3 sequences, with 30% to 45% occurring only once. The sequenced material came from blood. Source of these receptors: a girl aged 5-17 years with multiple sclerosis.

The table lists this clonotype with a count of one. The chain uses TRBV21-1 and TRBJ1-1. TRBV21-1 is deemed a pseudogene. The CDR3 runs 15 residues. The CDR3 is CASSKSIGWNTEAFF. CDR3 nucleotides: TGTGCCAGCAGCAAATCAATTGGCTGGAACACTGAAGCTTTCTTT.

The rearrangement uses TRBV7-8 and TRBJ2-1; D may match TRBD1 or TRBD2 (5 bases each). With 5 bases removed from V and 10 bases from J, the gap between germline ends came to 24 bases. CDR3 size: 16 residues. Per germline, CDR1 SGHVS and CDR2 FQNEAQ. In nucleotides, the CDR3 is TGTGCCAGCAGCGCCCCCGGGACGAGTGTACTGGGGGAGCAGTTCTTC. Translating it yields CASSAPGTSVLGEQFF.

In this sample, this clonotype turned up a few times. The chain has TRBV10-3 and TRBJ1-2; D is unclear. V lost 2 bases, J lost 3 bases, and 4 bases lay in between. The CDR3 has 12 residues. Germline V CDR1 and CDR2: ENHRY, SYGVKD. In nucleotides, the CDR3 is TGTGCCATCAGTGAGACAGACTATGGCTACACCTTC. Amino acid sequence: CAISETDYGYTF.

This clonotype occurred a few times. The genes are TRBV7-2 and TRBJ2-6, with 7 nucleotides matching TRBD1. The germline gives CDR1 SGHTA, CDR2 FQGNSA. This CDR3 has 15 amino acids. Trimming at V came to 2 bases and at J to 4 bases, leaving 2 bases not matched to a gene. CDR3 amino acids: CASSLKGAGANVLTF. CDR3 in DNA: TGTGCCAGCAGCTTAAAGGGGGCGGGGGCCAACGTCCTGACTTTC.

In its sample, this clonotype was seen a few times. The rearrangement joins TRBV28 to TRBJ1-1; 11 bases map to TRBD1. This CDR3 spans 14 amino acids. The junction had 6 bases not matched to a gene; V was cut back by 11 bases and J by 1 base. CDR1 is MDHEN and CDR2 is SYDVKM in the germline V gene. CDR3 nucleotide sequence: TGTGCCGGACGGACAGGGGGCAGGAACACTGAAGCTTTCTTT. Its protein product is CAGRTGGRNTEAFF.

This clonotype has a handful of counts. The V call is TRBV7-9, the J call TRBJ2-5; unclear D gene. Trimming left V 5 bases short and J 3 bases short, with 4 bases between. This CDR3 is built from 11 residues. The germline CDR1 and CDR2 sequences are SEHNR and FQNEAQ (reference sequence). The CDR3 spells CASSHEETQYF. The CDR3 DNA sequence: TGTGCCAGCAGCCACGAAGAGACCCAGTACTTC.

There are a few counts of this clonotype. The chain links TRBV20-1 to TRBJ1-2; TRBD1 matches at 9 bases. Trimming removed 4 bases from V and 4 bases from J; junction bases left unmatched: 7. Germline lookup yields CDR1 DFQATT and CDR2 SNEGSKA (reference sequence). The CDR3 consists of 14 residues. The CDR3: CSATRDRDFYGYTF. The CDR3 DNA reads TGCAGTGCTACCAGGGACAGGGATTTCTATGGCTACACCTTC.

V gene TRBV14 combines with J gene TRBJ1-4, with D possibly being TRBD1 (6 bases). The CDR3 loop spans 17 amino acids. Deletions cut 3 bases from V and 2 bases from J, with 16 bases between. Per the germline V gene, CDR1 is SGHDN and CDR2 is FVKESK. The CDR3 region is CASSHRGGRMTNEKLFF. CDR3 in DNA: TGTGCCAGCAGCCACCGAGGGGGAAGGATGACTAATGAAAAACTGTTTTTT.

The sample holds a few counts of this clonotype. This chain links TRBV2 with TRBJ2-7; maybe TRBD2 (5 bases). Between the trimmed V and J ends, which lost 7 bases and 6 bases, there was a span of 13 bases. In germline, CDR1 is SNHLY, CDR2 FYNNEI. The CDR3 loop spans 12 amino acids. The CDR3 DNA reads TGTGCCAGCAACTCCCCCGGGGTCGAGCAGTACTTC. Translated: CASNSPGVEQYF. Full variable domain (missing parts from reference TRBV2 and TRBJ2-7): EPEVTQTPSHQVTQMGQEVILRCVPISNHLYFYWYRQILGQKVEFLVSFYNNEISEKSEIFDDQFSVERPDGSNFTLKIRSTKLEDSAMYFCASNSPGVEQYFGPGTRLTVT.

The chain combines TRBV29-1 with TRBJ1-1; unclear D gene. Germline V gene data show CDR1 as SQVTM and CDR2 as ANQGSEA. V was shortened by 5 bases and J by 0 bases, with 13 bases between the two germline ends. This CDR3 has 14 amino acids. The CDR3 sequence: CSVSLLDLNTEAFF. CDR3 in DNA: TGCAGCGTTAGTCTCCTGGACCTGAACACTGAAGCTTTCTTT.

This chain links TRBV20-1 with TRBJ2-5, with 14 bases lining up with TRBD2. V shed 6 bases and J 0 bases; nucleotides not matched to a gene: 6. The CDR3 is 16 amino acids. CDR1 and CDR2 (germline): DFQATT, SNEGSKA (reference sequence). The CDR3 here is CSAPGLAGGYQETQYF. In DNA, the CDR3 is TGCAGTGCCCCCGGACTAGCGGGAGGCTACCAAGAGACCCAGTACTTC.

The chain carries TRBV18 and TRBJ1-4; the D gene is possibly TRBD1 (6 bases). The ends were cut back, 6 bases at V and 2 bases at J, with 16 bases in the middle. CDR1 is KGHSH, CDR2 LQKENI, per germline. The CDR3 sequence is 16 residues long. CDR3 region: CASSLGGSRTNEKLFF. DNA for the CDR3: TGTGCCAGCTCCCTAGGGGGGTCACGGACTAATGAAAAACTGTTTTTT.

This clonotype was seen a few times. CDR3 nucleotide sequence: TGCGCCAGCAGCCAAGACCGGGCTGCTAATGAGCAGTTCTTC. It encodes CASSQDRAANEQFF. The chain couples TRBV4-3 to TRBJ2-1, with D unresolved. Germline-derived CDR1 and CDR2 are LGHNA and YSLEER. Trimming cost V 0 bases and J 7 bases, with 10 bases left between them. The CDR3 totals 14 residues.

This clonotype was counted only a few times. V gene TRBV6-6 combines with J gene TRBJ2-3; 9 nucleotides agree with TRBD1. The CDR3 loop spans 15 amino acids. Per germline, CDR1 MNHNY and CDR2 SVGAGI (reference sequence). V shed 7 bases, J shed 2 bases, and the junction held 7 bases outside the gene matches. The CDR3 is CASTPGQGYTDTQYF. The DNA for the CDR3 is TGTGCCAGCACCCCGGGACAGGGATACACAGATACGCAGTATTTT.

There are a few counts of this clonotype. The genes are TRBV6-5 and TRBJ2-5, with D perhaps matching TRBD1 or TRBD2 (5 bases each). Germline V gives CDR1 MNHEY, CDR2 SVGAGI. CDR3 length: 14 residues. The V end lost 6 bases, the J end lost 6 bases, and 17 bases lay between the germline ends. The CDR3 region has the DNA TGTGCCAGCAGCCCGACAGTAGGGGAGAAGACCCAGTACTTC. This gives the protein CASSPTVGEKTQYF.